This TCR beta chain was identified during a study of blood T cell repertoires in COVID-19. Study context: COVID-19 samples, acute and convalescent, were from the United States, Italy and Spain. The analysed material was cDNA or gDNA that came from T cells, B-cell-depleted T cells, or PBMCs.

Authors' processing steps: The assay estimated nucleated cells by amplifying reference gene primers. TCRdb keeps only in-frame clones here, not all; method: immunoSEQ multiplex PCR. Clone size and the V and J calls come from that table; the DNA yielded D and trimming. The sample includes some 27,000 clones, about 83% of them seen just once. V was pared by 5 bases and J by 5 bases, with 6 bases of the junction left unmatched. Per germline, CDR1 MDHEN and CDR2 SYDVKM. The CDR3 has 14 amino acids. V is TRBV28 and J is TRBJ2-5, with 9 bases identical to TRBD1. Sequenced input: peripheral blood. The receptor was isolated from a human donor in a cohort sampled during active COVID-19. CDR3 coding DNA: TGTGCCAGCAGTGGGACAGGGTATTACGAGACCCAGTACTTC. Protein sequence: CASSGTGYYETQYF. Full variable domain (rest looked up from reference TRBV28 and TRBJ2-5): DVKVTQSSRYLVKRTGEKVFLECVQDMDHENMFWYRQDPGLGLRLIYFSYDVKMKEKGDIPEGYSVSREKKERFSLILESASTNQTSMYLCASSGTGYYETQYFGPGTRLLVL.